Listed below are T cell receptor beta chains from one sample, sequenced in a study of blood T cell repertoires in COVID-19. Data came from immunoSEQ multiplex PCR; TCRdb stores just in-frame clones and leaves some out. The data hold about 70,000 clones, with roughly 87% observed a single time. Sequenced input: peripheral blood. Receptors originate from a young woman with acute or convalescent COVID-19. Both conserved end residues are part of each CDR3. Each record gives: V gene, clone size, CDR3 length, D gene, J gene, CDR3 protein, CDR3 DNA. D genes are given only for firm matches. Size is stated for part of the rows, as once, few or many counts, or as a class when the clone is expanded.

>TRBV19|.|13|.|TRBJ2-2
CASSVLSTGELFF
TGTGCCAGTAGTGTCCTGTCCACCGGGGAGCTGTTTTTT
>TRBV4-1|few|17|TRBD1|TRBJ1-4
CASSQPRDREVYEKLFF
TGCGCCAGCAGCCAACCGAGGGACAGGGAGGTCTATGAAAAACTGTTTTTT
>TRBV5-1|.|17|TRBD1|TRBJ2-3
CASSLEGTGVGTDTQYF
TGCGCCAGCAGCTTGGAAGGGACAGGGGTAGGCACAGATACGCAGTATTTT
>TRBV2|few|14|TRBD2|TRBJ2-1
CASSRTSGSNEQFF
TGTGCCAGCAGTCGGACTAGCGGGAGTAATGAGCAGTTCTTC
>TRBV28|.|13|.|TRBJ1-2
CASSFSGSRGYTF
TGTGCCAGCAGTTTTTCAGGGTCGAGGGGCTACACCTTC
>TRBV25-1|.|14|.|TRBJ2-7
CASSDPSGTKGQYF
TGTGCCAGCAGTGACCCCAGCGGCACCAAGGGGCAGTACTTC
>TRBV21-1|.|12|.|TRBJ2-7
CARVNRVHEQYF
TGTGCCAGGGTAAACAGGGTCCACGAGCAGTACTTC
>TRBV4-3|.|16|.|TRBJ1-5
CASSRGRGGSNQPQHF
TGCGCCAGCAGCCGGGGGCGAGGGGGAAGCAATCAGCCCCAGCATTTT
>TRBV28|.|15|TRBD1|TRBJ1-2
CASSGYDRGDYGYTF
TGTGCCAGCAGTGGATATGACAGGGGGGACTATGGCTACACCTTC
>TRBV9|few|18|.|TRBJ1-3
CASSVAGGDRTSGNTIYF
TGTGCCAGCAGCGTAGCTGGAGGAGACCGTACCTCTGGAAACACCATATATTTT
>TRBV19|.|14|.|TRBJ1-4
CASRILAGDEKLFF
TGTGCCAGTAGGATCCTTGCCGGGGATGAAAAACTGTTTTTT
>TRBV6-1|.|16|.|TRBJ2-3
CASSEGNRDLADTQYF
TGTGCCAGCAGTGAAGGTAACCGAGACTTGGCGGATACGCAGTATTTT